The next 13 T cell receptor beta chains were all read from a single sample in a study of T-cell reconstitution after alpha-beta-depleted transplantation in children. TCRbeta library preparation incorporated unique molecular identifiers. TCRdb processed the PCR reads anew with MiXCR; each CDR3 protein has one entry. The table shows 450,000 to 600,000 distinct CDR3 sequences, with approximately 16% occurring only once. Sequencing was performed on PBMCs from the stem cell graft donor, taken from the stem cell graft. All receptors come from a human donor who donated a stem cell graft to a child with acute lymphoblastic leukemia.

This clonotype has only a few counts. The chain has TRBV5-1 and TRBJ2-4, with a tentative D call TRBD1 (7 bases). Germline V CDR1 and CDR2: SGHRS, YFSETQ. CDR3 length: 16 amino acids. V was trimmed by 4 bases and J by 3 bases, leaving 17 bases between them. DNA of the CDR3: TGCGCCAGCAGCCTCCGACAGGGAGGTCACAAAAACATTCAGTACTTC. Translating it yields CASSLRQGGHKNIQYF.

This clonotype came up a few times. J is TRBJ2-5 and V is TRBV10-3, with D perhaps matching TRBD2 (6 bases). CDR1 and CDR2 from the germline V gene are ENHRY and SYGVKD. V dropped 6 bases and J dropped 5 bases, with 16 bases sitting between them. This CDR3 is built from 14 residues. This chain's CDR3 is CAISGQGGLETQYF. For the CDR3, the DNA is TGTGCCATCAGCGGTCAGGGAGGATTGGAGACCCAGTACTTC.

The V gene is TRBV27, the J gene TRBJ2-7; perhaps TRBD2 as D (6 bases). Germline V gives CDR1 MNHEY, CDR2 SMNVEV (reference sequence). V was shortened by 1 base and J by 3 bases, with 13 bases between the two germline ends. The CDR3 totals 15 residues. CDR3 coding DNA: TGTGCCAGCAGTTTATTACTAGCCCTGGGCTACGAGCAGTACTTC. Translated, it gives CASSLLLALGYEQYF.

The chain uses TRBV5-1 and TRBJ1-1; D gene unclear. The CDR3 has 14 residues. V dropped 0 bases and J dropped 8 bases, with 14 bases sitting between them. The germline V gene has CDR1 SGHRS and CDR2 YFSETQ. DNA of the CDR3: TGCGCCAGCAGCTTGGTTGTGGGCAACAAAGAAGCTTTCTTT. It translates to CASSLVVGNKEAFF.

To note about this clonotype: One end of the junction varies from germline; a read error may be responsible. This sequence joins TRBV20-1 and TRBJ2-7; a possible D gene is TRBD1 (5 bases). This CDR3 has 13 amino acids. CDR1 is DFQATT, CDR2 SNEGSKA, per germline (reference sequence). The CDR3 loop reads CSARDRMSYEQYF. The DNA of the CDR3 is TGCAGTGCTCGAGACAGAATGTCCTACGAGCAGTACTTC.

This clonotype was detected only a few times. The chain's CDR3 is CSVESGASNTGELFF. The CDR3 region has the DNA TGCAGCGTTGAATCTGGGGCATCGAACACCGGGGAGCTGTTTTTT. The V call is TRBV29-1, the J call TRBJ2-2; the D gene is possibly TRBD1 (5 bases). CDR3 size: 15 residues. V was trimmed by 2 bases and J by 0 bases, leaving 10 bases between them. Germline V gene lookup returns CDR1 SQVTM and CDR2 ANQGSEA.

This chain uses TRBV5-1 with TRBJ1-2, with D perhaps matching TRBD1 (5 bases). CDR3 size: 16 residues. The V and J ends lost 2 bases and 4 bases respectively, with 18 bases between them. Germline V gene lookup returns CDR1 SGHRS and CDR2 YFSETQ. The CDR3 here is CASSFPNTGGGYGYTF. The CDR3 nucleotides read TGCGCCAGCAGCTTTCCTAACACAGGAGGCGGCTATGGCTACACCTTC. Using reference TRBV5-1 and TRBJ1-2 for the parts outside the CDR3, the full variable domain is KAGVTQTPRYLIKTRGQQVTLSCSPISGHRSVSWYQQTPGQGLQFLFEYFSETQRNKGNFPGRFSGRQFSNSRSEMNVSTLELGDSALYLCASSFPNTGGGYGYTFGSGTRLTVV.

This chain uses TRBV5-6 with TRBJ2-1, with 11 bases matching TRBD2. The germline V gene encodes CDR1 SGHDT and CDR2 YYEEEE. This CDR3 comprises 14 residues. Trimming cost V 2 bases and J 9 bases; bases outside gene matches: 4. CDR3 nucleotide sequence: TGTGCCAGCAGCTTCCTAGCGGGAGGAGTTGAGCAGTTCTTC. It yields the protein CASSFLAGGVEQFF.

This clonotype was seen a few times. The chain recombines TRBV25-1 with TRBJ2-1; possibly TRBD2 for D (7 bases). Trimming left V 1 base short and J 7 bases short, with 11 bases between. The CDR3 loop spans 14 amino acids. Germline CDR1 and CDR2: MGHDK and SYGVNS. The CDR3 protein is CASSEWGGTNEQFF. CDR3 sequence (DNA): TGTGCCAGCAGTGAATGGGGAGGGACAAATGAGCAGTTCTTC.

The chain links TRBV5-1 to TRBJ2-2; 9 nucleotides line up with TRBD2. Germline CDR1 reads SGHRS; CDR2 reads YFSETQ. Trimming took 0 bases from V and 5 from J; bases not matched to a gene: 2. The CDR3 has 15 amino acids. In DNA, the CDR3 is TGCGCCAGCAGCTTGGCCCTAGCGGGGACCGGGGAGCTGTTTTTT. Protein: CASSLALAGTGELFF. The whole variable domain, remainder taken from reference TRBV5-1 and TRBJ2-2, is KAGVTQTPRYLIKTRGQQVTLSCSPISGHRSVSWYQQTPGQGLQFLFEYFSETQRNKGNFPGRFSGRQFSNSRSEMNVSTLELGDSALYLCASSLALAGTGELFFGEGSRLTVL.

This clonotype was counted a single time. At one end, the junction sequence differs from germline, possibly due to a read error. This rearrangement joins TRBV7-9 to TRBJ2-1; the D is unclear. This CDR3 is 12 amino acids long. Germline V gene data show CDR1 as SEHNR and CDR2 as FQNEAQ (reference sequence). The CDR3 is CASRLEVGEQFF. The CDR3 DNA reads TGTGCCAGCCGCTTAGAGGTTGGCGAGCAGTTCTTC. Together with reference TRBV7-9 and TRBJ2-1, the CDR3 gives the full variable domain: DTGVSQNPRHKITKRGQNVTFRCDPISEHNRLYWYRQTLGQGPEFLTYFQNEAQLEKSRLLSDRFSAERPKGSFSTLEIQRTEQGDSAMYLCASRLEVGEQFFGPGTRLTVL.

The rearrangement joins TRBV9 to TRBJ2-3; 9 nucleotides line up with TRBD2. The V gene's germline CDR1 is SGDLS and CDR2 YYNGEE. V shed 4 bases and J 6 bases; nucleotides not matched to a gene: 9. The length of the CDR3 is 15 residues. CDR3 residues: CASSTRLAVPDTQYF. DNA for the CDR3: TGTGCCAGCAGCACCCGACTAGCGGTCCCGGATACGCAGTATTTT.

The V and J genes are TRBV3-1 and TRBJ2-7, with D perhaps matching TRBD2 (5 bases). This CDR3 has 13 amino acids. CDR1 LGHDT and CDR2 YNNKEL come from the germline V gene (reference sequence). Between the trimmed V and J ends, which lost 11 bases and 3 bases, there was a span of 17 bases. The CDR3 is CASSTSGNYEQYF. In nucleotides, the CDR3 is TGTGCCTCCTCCACCTCCGGGAACTACGAGCAGTACTTC.